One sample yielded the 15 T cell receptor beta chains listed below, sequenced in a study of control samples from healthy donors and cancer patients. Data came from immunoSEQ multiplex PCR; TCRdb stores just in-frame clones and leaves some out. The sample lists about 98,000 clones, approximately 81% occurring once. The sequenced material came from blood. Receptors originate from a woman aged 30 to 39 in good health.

The CDR3, as DNA: TGTGCCAGCAGCACATGGACTAGCGGGGACACAGATACGCAGTATTTT. Amino acids: CASSTWTSGDTDTQYF. The chain has TRBV7-6 and TRBJ2-3; 12 bases are shared with TRBD2. CDR3 length: 16 residues. The V segment lost 5 bases and the J segment 2 bases; nucleotides outside the gene matches: 5. Germline V gives CDR1 SGHVS, CDR2 FNYEAQ. The entire variable domain, with the rest obtained from reference TRBV7-6 and TRBJ2-3, is as follows: GAGVSQSPRYKVTKRGQDVALRCDPISGHVSLYWYRQALGQGPEFLTYFNYEAQQDKSGLPNDRFSAERPEGSISTLTIQRTEQRDSAMYRCASSTWTSGDTDTQYFGPGTRLTVL.

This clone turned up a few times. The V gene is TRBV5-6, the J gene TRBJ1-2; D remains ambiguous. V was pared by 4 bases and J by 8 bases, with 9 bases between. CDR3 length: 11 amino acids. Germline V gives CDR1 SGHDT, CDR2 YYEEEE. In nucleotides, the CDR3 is TGTGCCAGCAGCCTGTCCTGGGGCTACACCTTC. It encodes CASSLSWGYTF. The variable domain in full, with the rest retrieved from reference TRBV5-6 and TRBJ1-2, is DAGVTQSPTHLIKTRGQQVTLRCSPKSGHDTVSWYQQALGQGPQFIFQYYEEEERQRGNFPDRFSGHQFPNYSSELNVNALLLGDSALYLCASSLSWGYTFGSGTRLTVV.

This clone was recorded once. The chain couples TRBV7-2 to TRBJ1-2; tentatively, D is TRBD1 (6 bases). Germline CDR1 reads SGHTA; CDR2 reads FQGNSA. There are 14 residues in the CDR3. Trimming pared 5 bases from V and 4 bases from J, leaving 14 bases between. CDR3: CASSLRTEGYGYTF. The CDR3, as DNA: TGTGCCAGCAGCCTACGGACAGAGGGCTATGGCTACACCTTC.

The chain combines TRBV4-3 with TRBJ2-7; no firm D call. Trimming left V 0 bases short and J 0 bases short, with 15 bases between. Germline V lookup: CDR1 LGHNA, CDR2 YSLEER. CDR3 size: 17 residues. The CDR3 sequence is CASSQDRWSDLSYEQYF. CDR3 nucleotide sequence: TGCGCCAGCAGCCAAGATCGGTGGTCTGATCTCTCCTACGAGCAGTACTTC.

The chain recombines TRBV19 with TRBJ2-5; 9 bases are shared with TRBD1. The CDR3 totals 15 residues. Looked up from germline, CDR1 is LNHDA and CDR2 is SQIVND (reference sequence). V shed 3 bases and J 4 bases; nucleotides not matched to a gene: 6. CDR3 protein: CASSIGTGPGETQYF. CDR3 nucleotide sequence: TGTGCCAGTAGTATCGGGACAGGGCCGGGAGAGACCCAGTACTTC.

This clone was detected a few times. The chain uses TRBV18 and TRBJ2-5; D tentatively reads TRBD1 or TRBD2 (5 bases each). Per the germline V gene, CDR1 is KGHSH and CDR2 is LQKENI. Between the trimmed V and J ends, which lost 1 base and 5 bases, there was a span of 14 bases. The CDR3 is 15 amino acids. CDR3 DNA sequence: TGTGCCAGCTCACCACGGGCGGGCTCAGGGGAGACCCAGTACTTC. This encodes CASSPRAGSGETQYF.

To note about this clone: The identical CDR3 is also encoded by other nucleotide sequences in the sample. The CDR3 DNA follows: TGCGCCAGCAGCTTGCGGGGCCCCTACGAGCAGTACTTC. As protein: CASSLRGPYEQYF. The chain uses TRBV5-1 and TRBJ2-7; D possibly uses TRBD1 or TRBD2 (5 bases each). The V and J ends lost 1 base and 2 bases respectively, with 7 bases between them. Germline-derived CDR1 and CDR2 are SGHRS and YFSETQ. The CDR3 extends over 13 amino acids.

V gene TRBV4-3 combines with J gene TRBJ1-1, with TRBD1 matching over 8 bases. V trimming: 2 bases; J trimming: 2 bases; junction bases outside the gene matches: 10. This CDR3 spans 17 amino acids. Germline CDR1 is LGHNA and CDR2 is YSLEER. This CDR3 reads CASSQMTGDPINTEAFF. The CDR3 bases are TGCGCCAGCAGCCAAATGACAGGGGACCCGATAAACACTGAAGCTTTCTTT.

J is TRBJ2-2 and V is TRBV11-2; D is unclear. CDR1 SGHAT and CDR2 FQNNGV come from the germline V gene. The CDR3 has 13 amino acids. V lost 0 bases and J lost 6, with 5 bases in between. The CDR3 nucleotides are TGTGCCAGCAGCTTAGATCGCTCCGGGGAGCTGTTTTTT. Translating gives CASSLDRSGELFF. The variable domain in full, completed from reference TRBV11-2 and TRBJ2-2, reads EAGVAQSPRYKIIEKRQSVAFWCNPISGHATLYWYQQILGQGPKLLIQFQNNGVVDDSQLPKDRFSAERLKGVDSTLKIQPAKLEDSAVYLCASSLDRSGELFFGEGSRLTVL.

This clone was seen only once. The CDR3 DNA is TGTGCCAGTAGTATTCAAGGTCAAGAGACCCAGTACTTC. Translating it yields CASSIQGQETQYF. The chain links TRBV19 to TRBJ2-5, with D hard to call. V lost 3 bases to trimming and J lost 2 bases, with 7 bases between them. From germline, CDR1 is LNHDA and CDR2 SQIVND (reference sequence). This CDR3 contains 13 residues.

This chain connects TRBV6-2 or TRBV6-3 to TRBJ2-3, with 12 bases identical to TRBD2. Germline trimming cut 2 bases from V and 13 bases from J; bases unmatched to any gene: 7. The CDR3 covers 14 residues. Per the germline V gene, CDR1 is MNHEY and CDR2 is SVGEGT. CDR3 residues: CASSYLSRTSGKYF. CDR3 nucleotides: TGTGCCAGCAGTTACCTTTCCAGGACTAGCGGGAAGTATTTT.

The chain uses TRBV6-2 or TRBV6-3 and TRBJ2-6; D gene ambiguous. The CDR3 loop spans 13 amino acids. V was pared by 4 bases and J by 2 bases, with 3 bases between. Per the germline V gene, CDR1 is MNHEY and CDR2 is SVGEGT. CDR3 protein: CASSFPGANVLTF. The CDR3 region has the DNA TGTGCCAGCAGTTTTCCTGGGGCCAACGTCCTGACTTTC.

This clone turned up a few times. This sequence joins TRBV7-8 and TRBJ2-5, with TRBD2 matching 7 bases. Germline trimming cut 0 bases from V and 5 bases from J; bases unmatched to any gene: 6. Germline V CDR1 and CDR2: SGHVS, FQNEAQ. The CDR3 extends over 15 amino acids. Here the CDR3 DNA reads TGTGCCAGCAGCTTAGCGCTTTTGGGAGGGGAGACCCAGTACTTC. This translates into CASSLALLGGETQYF.

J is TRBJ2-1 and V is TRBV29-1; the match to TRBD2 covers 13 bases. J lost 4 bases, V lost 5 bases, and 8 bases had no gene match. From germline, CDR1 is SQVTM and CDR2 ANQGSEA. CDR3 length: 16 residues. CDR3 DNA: TGCAGCGTTCGTAGGGGACTAGCGGGGACATACAATGAGCAGTTCTTC. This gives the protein CSVRRGLAGTYNEQFF.

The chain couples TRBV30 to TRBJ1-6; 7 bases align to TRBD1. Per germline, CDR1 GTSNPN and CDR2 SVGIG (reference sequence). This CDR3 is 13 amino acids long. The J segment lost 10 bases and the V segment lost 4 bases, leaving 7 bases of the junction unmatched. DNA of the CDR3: TGTGCCTGGATCGCAGGGGGAATATCACCCCTCCACTTT. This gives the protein CAWIAGGISPLHF.